This T cell receptor beta chain derives from a study of blood T cells in healthy people across ages. The table lists this clonotype with a count of one. Its antigen is still unknown. Germline V gene data show CDR1 as MNHEY and CDR2 as SMNVEV (reference sequence). The length of the CDR3 is 18 residues. With 5 bases removed from V and 1 base from J, the gap between germline ends came to 22 bases. The use of a sample-barcoded 5' primer and a J-beta primer mix characterized a second PCR of roughly 6 to 12 cycles. TCRdb re-derived calls from the 5' RACE reads in MiXCR, one entry per CDR3 protein. The sample gives fewer than 2,000,000 distinct CDR3 sequences, approximately 32% of which show up once; about 11% is in the top ten. Study-wide results and limits: What prevented conclusive comparison of naive and antigen-experienced cells was that PBMCs were unsorted. TCR beta diversity was tightly associated with the proportion of naive T cells.

Total RNA extracted from each sample amounted to at least 6 micrograms. This clonotype originated in a woman in her twenties or thirties in good health. This chain uses TRBV27 with TRBJ2-3; D uncertain. Sequenced: blood. CDR3 sequence: CASSRIFGPTQGTDTQYF. The CDR3, as DNA: TGTGCCAGCAGTCGTATTTTTGGACCCACCCAGGGCACAGATACGCAGTATTTT.